These 17 T cell receptor beta chains originate from one sample sequenced in a study of cytomegalovirus exposure and HLA in healthy donors. The PCR used 60 Vbeta and 13 Jbeta primers. Sequencing used immunoSEQ multiplex PCR; TCRdb keeps in-frame clones, though not all of them. The sample holds approximately 92,000 clones, about two thirds seen once. Sequenced material: PBMCs. The receptor set was obtained from a man in his fifties in good health and CMV-seronegative.

This chain uses TRBV29-1 with TRBJ2-3; D is possibly TRBD2 (5 bases). CDR1 is SQVTM, CDR2 ANQGSEA, per germline. V was pared by 3 bases and J by 3 bases, with 7 bases between. The CDR3 covers 12 residues. The CDR3 protein is CSVERDTDTQYF. Written as DNA, the CDR3 is TGCAGCGTTGAGAGGGATACAGATACGCAGTATTTT.

The gene calls are TRBV30 and TRBJ1-2, with D perhaps TRBD1 (6 bases). The V end was cut by 0 bases, the J end by 4 bases, with 9 bases between. Germline V gene data show CDR1 as GTSNPN and CDR2 as SVGIG (reference sequence). The CDR3 loop spans 13 amino acids. CDR3: CAWSVTRGYGYTF. The CDR3 region has the DNA TGTGCCTGGAGTGTAACCAGGGGCTATGGCTACACCTTC.

This clone was found once. In this CDR3 the conserved last residue, phenylalanine or tryptophan, is missing, so a read error is likely. This rearrangement joins TRBV30 to TRBJ1-2; perhaps TRBD1 as D (5 bases). V was trimmed by 7 bases and J by 4 bases, leaving 13 bases between them. The CDR3 length is 12 residues. Germline V lookup: CDR1 GTSNPN, CDR2 SVGIG (reference sequence). The CDR3, as DNA: TGTGCCTCGATATGGACAAGCTATGGCTACACCGTC. Encoded protein: CASIWTSYGYTV.

Only one count was recorded for this clone. At the DNA level, this CDR3 is encoded by other sequences in the same sample as well. J is TRBJ1-2 and V is TRBV5-1; D is undetermined. Germline CDR1 reads SGHRS; CDR2 reads YFSETQ. V shed 2 bases and J shed 4 bases, with 6 bases lying between them. This CDR3 has 12 amino acids. CDR3 in DNA: TGCGCCAGCAGCTTAGCCGGCTATGGCTACACCTTC. It encodes CASSLAGYGYTF.

The chain has TRBV29-1 and TRBJ2-3; 7 positions match TRBD2. Trimming at V came to 5 bases and at J to 0 bases, leaving 8 bases not matched to a gene. Per germline, CDR1 SQVTM and CDR2 ANQGSEA. The CDR3 covers 15 residues. CDR3 sequence reads: CSVPRMRGSTDTQYF. Here the CDR3 DNA reads TGCAGCGTTCCCCGGATGCGGGGGAGCACAGATACGCAGTATTTT.

The V call is TRBV5-1, the J call TRBJ2-3, with 8 bases identical to TRBD2. Trimming took 6 bases from V and 5 from J; bases not matched to a gene: 11. The CDR3 runs 15 residues. Germline V gives CDR1 SGHRS, CDR2 YFSETQ. The CDR3 DNA reads as TGCGCCAGCACCTTTCTCGGGGGGGCAGGAGATACGCAGTATTTT. Its translation: CASTFLGGAGDTQYF.

This chain connects TRBV9 to TRBJ2-2; possible D gene TRBD2, 5 bases. V shed 3 bases and J shed 6 bases, with 12 bases lying between them. The CDR3 covers 14 residues. CDR1 SGDLS and CDR2 YYNGEE come from the germline V gene. CDR3 DNA: TGTGCCAGCAGCGATACTAGAAGTGCCGGGGAGCTGTTTTTT. It encodes CASSDTRSAGELFF.

The chain is built from TRBV11-3 and TRBJ2-3; D possibly corresponds to TRBD1 (5 bases). The CDR3 extends over 13 amino acids. Trimming left V 5 bases short and J 1 base short, with 7 bases between. Per the germline V gene, CDR1 is SGHNT and CDR2 is YENEEA. The CDR3 nucleotides read TGTGCCAGCAGCGTGACAGGCACAGATACGCAGTATTTT. Residues: CASSVTGTDTQYF. Filled out from reference TRBV11-3 and TRBJ2-3, the complete variable domain reads EAGVVQSPRYKIIEKKQPVAFWCNPISGHNTLYWYLQNLGQGPELLIRYENEEAVDDSQLPKDRFSAERLKGVDSTLKIQPAELGDSAVYLCASSVTGTDTQYFGPGTRLTVL.

The chain uses TRBV2 and TRBJ2-1; tentative D call: TRBD2 (6 bases). Trimming removed 6 bases from V and 6 bases from J, with 18 bases in between. Per germline, CDR1 SNHLY and CDR2 FYNNEI. This CDR3 has 15 amino acids. CDR3 sequence: CASRLLHKGGNEQFF. The CDR3 DNA is TGTGCCAGCAGACTTCTGCACAAGGGAGGCAATGAGCAGTTCTTC.

The chain is built from TRBV11-3 and TRBJ2-2, with a tentative D call TRBD1 (6 bases). Trimming shortened V by 3 bases and J by 1 base, and 15 bases separated the two germline ends. The germline V gene has CDR1 SGHNT and CDR2 YENEEA. The CDR3 runs to 17 residues. The CDR3 is CASSFNTGTMNTGELFF. In DNA form, the CDR3 reads TGTGCCAGCAGCTTCAATACCGGGACAATGAACACCGGGGAGCTGTTTTTT.

This rearrangement joins TRBV7-2 to TRBJ2-5; TRBD2 agrees at 7 bases. Losses at the gene ends were 0 bases for V and 6 bases for J; bases not matched to a gene: 16. CDR1 and CDR2 (germline): SGHTA, FQGNSA. This CDR3 region has 18 residues. As DNA, the CDR3 is TGTGCCAGCAGCTTAGCGGGAAGGGGAGGGTTGTACGGGAAGACCCAGTACTTC. Translation: CASSLAGRGGLYGKTQYF.

This chain joins TRBV5-4 and TRBJ2-5; 8 nucleotides align to TRBD2. The CDR3 is 14 amino acids. From germline, CDR1 is SGHNT and CDR2 YYREEE (reference sequence). V lost 2 bases to trimming and J lost 5 bases; unmatched junction nucleotides: 5. This CDR3 reads CASSFGLAKETQYF. The CDR3 bases are TGTGCCAGCAGCTTCGGACTAGCCAAGGAGACCCAGTACTTC.

This clone was found a few times. This sequence joins TRBV11-2 and TRBJ1-1, with D perhaps matching TRBD1 (5 bases). Germline values: CDR1 SGHAT, CDR2 FQNNGV. V lost 4 bases, J lost 4 bases, and 16 bases lay in between. The CDR3 has 15 residues. The CDR3 DNA follows: TGTGCCAGCAGCTCCGCAGGGAATATGGCCACTGAAGCTTTCTTT. Protein sequence: CASSSAGNMATEAFF.

This chain connects TRBV7-2 to TRBJ2-7; D is unclear. Looked up from germline, CDR1 is SGHTA and CDR2 is FQGNSA. This CDR3 has 13 amino acids. Trimming stripped 5 bases from V and 1 base from J, with 9 bases between. The CDR3 coding sequence is TGTGCCAGCAGCCGAGACGGGTCCTACGAGCAGTACTTC. This gives the protein CASSRDGSYEQYF.

This CDR3 is CASSLWPAGYTF. In DNA, the CDR3 is TGTGCCAGCAGCTTGTGGCCAGCGGGCTACACCTTC. The genes are TRBV5-6 and TRBJ1-2; D remains unclear. V was pared by 1 base and J by 8 bases, with 9 bases between. The CDR3 extends over 12 amino acids. Germline V lookup: CDR1 SGHDT, CDR2 YYEEEE.

The CDR3 nucleotides read TGTGCCAGCAGCGTAGACAAACAGGCGCCCTACAATGAGCAGTTCTTC. Translation: CASSVDKQAPYNEQFF. The V gene is TRBV9, the J gene TRBJ2-1; TRBD1 might be the D (5 bases). V shed 0 bases and J shed 2 bases, with 12 bases lying between them. The CDR3 is 16 residues long. CDR1 is SGDLS, CDR2 YYNGEE, per germline.

This clone appeared a few times. This rearrangement joins TRBV7-9 to TRBJ1-4, with 9 positions matching TRBD1. The trim removed 5 bases at V and 7 bases at J, leaving 14 bases unmatched. The germline V gene encodes CDR1 SEHNR and CDR2 FQNEAQ (reference sequence). The CDR3 consists of 17 residues. CDR3 DNA sequence: TGTGCCAGCAGCATAACCTTTTCCGGGACAGGGTTTGAAAAACTGTTTTTT. It yields the protein CASSITFSGTGFEKLFF.